One TCR beta chain is described in this entry. Its antigen remains unidentified. At the Johns Hopkins FTIC core, DNA taken from cultured CD4+ T cells was sequenced by way of the Oncomine TCR Beta short-read assay. TCRdb reprocessed the PCR reads with MiXCR, giving one entry per CDR3 protein. The sample consists of 17,000 or so distinct CDR3 sequences, over 45% of them appearing once. Treatment reported: roughly 10-day PBMC culture with coronavirus spike peptide pools or control peptides (ViraFEST assay). Cultures used two million PBMCs per well, about 10 IU/ml IL-2 and around 9.2 ug/ml peptides. This entry comes from a study of vaccination and CD4 T cells after COVID-19. Study-wide background: Collection of post-vaccine samples followed dose two by a median about 75 days, spanning a range of 14 to 241.

Sequenced input: CD4+ T cells from blood, cultured in vitro. This receptor was taken from a human donor who had recovered from COVID-19.

Written as DNA, the CDR3 is TGTGCCAGCAGCCGTCTCAGGACAGGGCGCACCGGGGAGCTGTTTTTT. This sequence encodes CASSRLRTGRTGELFF. The chain links TRBV27 to TRBJ2-2; 8 bases are a match to TRBD1. The length of the CDR3 is 16 residues. V was pared by 6 bases and J by 4 bases, with 10 bases of the junction left unmatched. Germline-derived CDR1 and CDR2 are MNHEY and SMNVEV (reference sequence).